A few counts support the clone carrying this T cell receptor beta chain. Its cognate antigen is unknown. Authors of the study amplified TCR beta CDR3 regions from RNA transcripts. The TCR CDR3 first-round RT-PCR relied on the HTBI primer set. TCRdb re-analysed the multiplex PCR reads in MiXCR, keeping a single row per CDR3 protein. The sample consists of a few hundred thousand distinct CDR3 sequences, just under 15% of them appearing once. The germline V gene has CDR1 GTSNPN and CDR2 SVGIG (reference sequence). Trimming removed 3 bases from V and 8 bases from J; junction bases left unmatched: 9. CDR3 length: 15 amino acids. The data are from a study of T cells in Graves' hyperthyroidism and ophthalmopathy. General study findings and limits: Ophthalmopathy and stable hyperthyroidism were separated by a 13 V-J model. Ophthalmopathy, as predicted by the model, came a median 6.5 months after the prediction. Among thyroid clonotypes expanded above 0.001, most also appeared in blood.

Hyperthyroidism was newly diagnosed in patients aged 18 to 65 (duration under 2 months). The rearrangement links TRBV30 to TRBJ2-1, with 11 nucleotides matching TRBD2. Source material: blood. This TCR came from a woman aged 25-40 years with Graves' hyperthyroidism. The CDR3 spells CAWRSSGRALDEQFF. CDR3 in DNA: TGTGCCTGGAGAAGTAGCGGGAGGGCCCTCGATGAGCAGTTCTTC.